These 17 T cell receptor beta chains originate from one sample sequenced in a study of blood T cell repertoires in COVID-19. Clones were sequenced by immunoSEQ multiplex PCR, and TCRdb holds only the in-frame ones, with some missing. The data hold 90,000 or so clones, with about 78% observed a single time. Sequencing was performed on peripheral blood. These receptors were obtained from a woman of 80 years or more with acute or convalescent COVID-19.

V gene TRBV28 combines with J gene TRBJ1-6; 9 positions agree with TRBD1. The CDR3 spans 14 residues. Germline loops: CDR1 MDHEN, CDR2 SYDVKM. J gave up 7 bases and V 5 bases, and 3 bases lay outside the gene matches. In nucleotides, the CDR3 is TGTGCCAGCAGTGGGGACAGGGTAAATTCACCCCTCCACTTT. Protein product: CASSGDRVNSPLHF.

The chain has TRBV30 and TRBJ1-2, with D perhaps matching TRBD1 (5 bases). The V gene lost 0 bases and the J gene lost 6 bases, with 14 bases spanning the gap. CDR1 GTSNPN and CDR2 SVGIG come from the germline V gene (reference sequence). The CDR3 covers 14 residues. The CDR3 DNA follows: TGTGCCTGGAGTGTACTTGGGGGAGGAGATGGCTACACCTTC. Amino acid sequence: CAWSVLGGGDGYTF.

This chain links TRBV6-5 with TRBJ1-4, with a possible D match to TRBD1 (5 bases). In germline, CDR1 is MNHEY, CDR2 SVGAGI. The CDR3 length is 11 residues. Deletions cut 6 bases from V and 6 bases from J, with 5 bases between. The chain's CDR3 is CASRGDEKLFF. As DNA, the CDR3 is TGTGCCAGCAGAGGGGATGAAAAACTGTTTTTT.

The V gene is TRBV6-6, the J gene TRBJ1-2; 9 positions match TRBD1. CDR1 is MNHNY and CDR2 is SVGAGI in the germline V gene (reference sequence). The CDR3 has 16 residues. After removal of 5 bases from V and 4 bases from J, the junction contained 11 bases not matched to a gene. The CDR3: CASSQSSGTGIYGYTF. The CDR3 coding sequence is TGTGCCAGCAGTCAGTCTTCCGGGACAGGGATCTATGGCTACACCTTC.

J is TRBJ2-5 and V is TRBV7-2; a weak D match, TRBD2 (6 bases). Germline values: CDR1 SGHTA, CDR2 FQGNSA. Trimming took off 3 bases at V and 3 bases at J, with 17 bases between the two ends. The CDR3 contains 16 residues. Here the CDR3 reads CASSLSWVGGEETQYF. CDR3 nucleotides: TGTGCCAGCAGCTTGTCCTGGGTGGGGGGAGAAGAGACCCAGTACTTC.

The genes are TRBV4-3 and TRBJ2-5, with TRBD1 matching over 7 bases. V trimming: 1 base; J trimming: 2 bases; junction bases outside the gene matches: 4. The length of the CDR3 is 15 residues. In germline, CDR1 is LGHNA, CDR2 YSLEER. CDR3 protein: CASSQGQGIQETQYF. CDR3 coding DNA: TGCGCCAGCAGCCAAGGACAGGGTATACAAGAGACCCAGTACTTC.

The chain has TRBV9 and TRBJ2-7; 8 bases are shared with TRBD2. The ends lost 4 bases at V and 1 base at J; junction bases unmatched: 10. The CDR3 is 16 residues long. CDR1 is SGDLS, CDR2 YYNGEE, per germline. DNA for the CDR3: TGTGCCAGCAGCCCCGCTGCGGGGGGTTCTTCCTACGAGCAGTACTTC. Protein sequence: CASSPAAGGSSYEQYF.

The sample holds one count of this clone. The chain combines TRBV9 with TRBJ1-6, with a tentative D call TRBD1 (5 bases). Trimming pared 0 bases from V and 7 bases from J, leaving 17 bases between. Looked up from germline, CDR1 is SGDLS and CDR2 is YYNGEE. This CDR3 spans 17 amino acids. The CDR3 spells CASSVAGGGTGNSPLHF. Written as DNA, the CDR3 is TGTGCCAGCAGCGTAGCCGGTGGGGGGACGGGGAATTCACCCCTCCACTTT.

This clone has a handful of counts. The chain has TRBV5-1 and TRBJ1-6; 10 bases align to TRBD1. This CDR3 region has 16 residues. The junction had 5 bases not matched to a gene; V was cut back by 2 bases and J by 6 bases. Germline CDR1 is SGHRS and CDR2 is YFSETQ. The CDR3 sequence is CASSFMGQGFNSPLHF. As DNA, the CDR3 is TGCGCCAGCAGCTTCATGGGACAGGGGTTTAATTCACCCCTCCACTTT. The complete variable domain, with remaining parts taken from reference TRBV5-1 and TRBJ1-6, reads KAGVTQTPRYLIKTRGQQVTLSCSPISGHRSVSWYQQTPGQGLQFLFEYFSETQRNKGNFPGRFSGRQFSNSRSEMNVSTLELGDSALYLCASSFMGQGFNSPLHFGNGTRLTVT.

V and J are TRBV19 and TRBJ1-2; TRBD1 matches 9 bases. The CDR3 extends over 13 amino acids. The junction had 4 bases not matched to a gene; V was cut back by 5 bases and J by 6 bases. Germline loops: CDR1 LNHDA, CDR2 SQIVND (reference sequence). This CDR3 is CASSQWTGDGYTF. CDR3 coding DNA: TGTGCCAGTAGTCAGTGGACAGGGGATGGCTACACCTTC. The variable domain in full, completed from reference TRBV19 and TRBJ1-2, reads DGGITQSPKYLFRKEGQNVTLSCEQNLNHDAMYWYRQDPGQGLRLIYYSQIVNDFQKGDIAEGYSVSREKKESFPLTVTSAQKNPTAFYLCASSQWTGDGYTFGSGTRLTVV.

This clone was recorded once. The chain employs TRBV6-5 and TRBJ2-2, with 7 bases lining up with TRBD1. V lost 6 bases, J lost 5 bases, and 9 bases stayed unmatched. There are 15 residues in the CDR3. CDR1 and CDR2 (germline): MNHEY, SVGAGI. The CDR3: CASRPPGQITGELFF. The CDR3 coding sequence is TGTGCCAGCAGGCCTCCGGGACAGATTACCGGGGAGCTGTTTTTT.

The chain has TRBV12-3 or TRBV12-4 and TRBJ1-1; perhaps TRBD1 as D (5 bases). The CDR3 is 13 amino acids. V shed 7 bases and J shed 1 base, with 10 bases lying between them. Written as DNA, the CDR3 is TGTGCCAGCACCTTACAGGCGAACACTGAAGCTTTCTTT. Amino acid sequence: CASTLQANTEAFF.

The CDR3 region has the DNA TGTGCCAGCAGCTTGGGCAGGGATGAAAAACTGTTTTTT. Translation gives CASSLGRDEKLFF. This rearrangement joins TRBV5-6 to TRBJ1-4, with D perhaps TRBD1 (5 bases). The germline V and J ends were trimmed by 0 bases and 6 bases, with 6 bases remaining between them. The length of the CDR3 is 13 residues. Germline values: CDR1 SGHDT, CDR2 YYEEEE.

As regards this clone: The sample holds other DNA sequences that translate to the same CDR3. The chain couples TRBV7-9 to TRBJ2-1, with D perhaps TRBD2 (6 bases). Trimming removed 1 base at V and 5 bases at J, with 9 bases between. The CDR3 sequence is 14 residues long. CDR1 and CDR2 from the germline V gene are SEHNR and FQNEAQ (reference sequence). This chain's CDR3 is CASSLGGGDNEQFF. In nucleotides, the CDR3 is TGTGCCAGCAGCTTAGGTGGCGGGGACAATGAGCAGTTCTTC.

DNA of the CDR3: TGCGCCAGCAGTGACAGGGTTAACTATGGCTACACCTTC. Residues: CASSDRVNYGYTF. V gene TRBV10-2 combines with J gene TRBJ1-2, with a possible D match to TRBD1 (5 bases). The CDR3 spans 13 residues. Trimming left V 3 bases short and J 1 base short, with 6 bases between. Looked up from germline, CDR1 is WSHSY and CDR2 is SAAADI.

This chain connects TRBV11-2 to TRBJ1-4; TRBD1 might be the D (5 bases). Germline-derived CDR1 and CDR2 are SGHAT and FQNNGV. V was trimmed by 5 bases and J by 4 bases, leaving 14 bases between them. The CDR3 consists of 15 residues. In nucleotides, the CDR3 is TGTGCCAGCAGCGACCCAGGGATGGGTAATGAAAAACTGTTTTTT. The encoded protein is CASSDPGMGNEKLFF.

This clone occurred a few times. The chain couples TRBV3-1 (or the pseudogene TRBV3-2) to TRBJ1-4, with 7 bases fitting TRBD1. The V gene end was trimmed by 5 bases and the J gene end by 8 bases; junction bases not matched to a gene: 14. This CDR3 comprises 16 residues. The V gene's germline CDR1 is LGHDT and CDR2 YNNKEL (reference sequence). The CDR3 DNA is TGTGCCAGCAGCAATGTCCGGGACAGCACTGAGGAAAAACTGTTTTTT. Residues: CASSNVRDSTEEKLFF.